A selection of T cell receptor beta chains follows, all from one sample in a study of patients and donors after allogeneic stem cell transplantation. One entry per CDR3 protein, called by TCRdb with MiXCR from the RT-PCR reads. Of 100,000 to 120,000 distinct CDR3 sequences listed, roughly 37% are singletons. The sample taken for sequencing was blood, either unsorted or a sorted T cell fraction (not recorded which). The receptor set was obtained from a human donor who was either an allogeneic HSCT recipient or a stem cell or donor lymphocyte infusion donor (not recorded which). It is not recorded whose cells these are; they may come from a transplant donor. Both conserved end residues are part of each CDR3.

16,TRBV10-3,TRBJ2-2,CAISEWGTGVTGELFF
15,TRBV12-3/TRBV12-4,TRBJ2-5,CASREKREGRETQYF
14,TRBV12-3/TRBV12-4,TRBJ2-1,CASSFPPLLNEQFF
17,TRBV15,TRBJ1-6,CATSRDLTEDYNSPLHF
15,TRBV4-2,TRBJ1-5,CASSQGNYRNQPQHF
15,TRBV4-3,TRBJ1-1,CASSQARQLDTEAFF
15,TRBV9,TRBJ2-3,CASSVGTASTDTQYF
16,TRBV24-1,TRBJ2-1,CATSGGLGTGNNEQFF
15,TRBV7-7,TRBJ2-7,CASSFFQRLVVEQYF
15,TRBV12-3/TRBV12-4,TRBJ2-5,CASSLLGLVRETQYF
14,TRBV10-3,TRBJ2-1,CAISAGRNYNEQFF
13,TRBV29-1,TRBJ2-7,CSVLDREHYEQYF
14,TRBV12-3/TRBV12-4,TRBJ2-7,CASSSTGAKNEQYF
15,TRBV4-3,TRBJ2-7,CASSQERQRGNEQYF
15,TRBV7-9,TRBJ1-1,CASSLRGQLSTEAFF
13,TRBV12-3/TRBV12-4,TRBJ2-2,CAIDKTSRGELFF
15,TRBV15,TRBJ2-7,CATSSGGTAHYEQYF
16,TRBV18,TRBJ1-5,CASSRDRGNGNQPQHF
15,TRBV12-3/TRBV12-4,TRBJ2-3,CASSKRGTSADTQYF
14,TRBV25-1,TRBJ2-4,CASARQGAVHIQYF
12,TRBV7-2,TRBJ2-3,CASSLDVITQYF
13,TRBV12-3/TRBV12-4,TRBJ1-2,CASTPTVNYGYTF
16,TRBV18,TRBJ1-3,CASSPPGVRTGNTIYF
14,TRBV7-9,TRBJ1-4,CASSPWTANEKLFF
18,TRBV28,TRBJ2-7,CASTFPSGRKEGAYEQYF
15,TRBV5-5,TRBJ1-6,CASSLPGNYNSPLHF
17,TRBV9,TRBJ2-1,CASSVGGLAGGYNEQFF
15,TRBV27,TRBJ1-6,CASSLSRGYNSPLHF
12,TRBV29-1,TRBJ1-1,CSVGRVNTEAFF